Each of the 4 T cell receptor beta chains below was sequenced from the same sample in a study of cytomegalovirus exposure and HLA in healthy donors. Only in-frame clones appear in the TCRdb table, and some are missing; sequencing was by immunoSEQ multiplex PCR. The data contain 100,000 to 150,000 clones, about 96% of them seen just once; the ten biggest clones take up about 1.7%. The sample taken for sequencing was PBMCs. The source of these receptors is a man aged 18 to 30 in good health and CMV-seronegative.

The chain recombines TRBV4-2 with TRBJ2-1; D may be TRBD2 (7 bases). The V gene lost 1 base and the J gene lost 9 bases, with 16 bases spanning the gap. The CDR3 extends over 15 amino acids. Germline V gene data show CDR1 as LGHNA and CDR2 as YNFKEQ. The CDR3 here is CASSQGGGGGREQFF. The DNA for the CDR3 is TGTGCCAGCAGCCAAGGGGGGGGAGGGGGACGTGAGCAGTTCTTC.

The chain has TRBV5-4 and TRBJ2-1, with 8 bases identical to TRBD2. The CDR3 extends over 16 amino acids. Germline assignment: CDR1 SGHNT and CDR2 YYREEE (reference sequence). V shed 4 bases, J shed 10 bases, and the junction held 16 bases outside the gene matches. CDR3 region: CASSGGARLASGEQFF. CDR3 nucleotide sequence: TGTGCCAGCAGCGGAGGCGCTCGACTAGCGTCAGGGGAGCAGTTCTTC.

The rearrangement joins TRBV18 to TRBJ2-3; D might be TRBD2 (7 bases). Looked up from germline, CDR1 is KGHSH and CDR2 is LQKENI. The V end was cut by 4 bases, the J end by 6 bases, with 11 bases between. The CDR3 runs 13 residues. The CDR3 loop reads CASSQQGGDTQYF. The CDR3 region has the DNA TGTGCCAGCTCACAACAGGGAGGGGATACGCAGTATTTT.

This chain links TRBV5-1 with TRBJ2-1, with 10 bases identical to TRBD2. CDR1 and CDR2 (germline): SGHRS, YFSETQ. This CDR3 is 19 amino acids long. The trim removed 3 bases at V and 7 bases at J, leaving 19 bases unmatched. CDR3 nucleotides: TGCGCCAGCAGCTCGCTATTTGGGGGTCTAGCGGGAGAGAATAATGAGCAGTTCTTC. Translation: CASSSLFGGLAGENNEQFF. The whole variable domain, remainder taken from reference TRBV5-1 and TRBJ2-1, is KAGVTQTPRYLIKTRGQQVTLSCSPISGHRSVSWYQQTPGQGLQFLFEYFSETQRNKGNFPGRFSGRQFSNSRSEMNVSTLELGDSALYLCASSSLFGGLAGENNEQFFGPGTRLTVL.